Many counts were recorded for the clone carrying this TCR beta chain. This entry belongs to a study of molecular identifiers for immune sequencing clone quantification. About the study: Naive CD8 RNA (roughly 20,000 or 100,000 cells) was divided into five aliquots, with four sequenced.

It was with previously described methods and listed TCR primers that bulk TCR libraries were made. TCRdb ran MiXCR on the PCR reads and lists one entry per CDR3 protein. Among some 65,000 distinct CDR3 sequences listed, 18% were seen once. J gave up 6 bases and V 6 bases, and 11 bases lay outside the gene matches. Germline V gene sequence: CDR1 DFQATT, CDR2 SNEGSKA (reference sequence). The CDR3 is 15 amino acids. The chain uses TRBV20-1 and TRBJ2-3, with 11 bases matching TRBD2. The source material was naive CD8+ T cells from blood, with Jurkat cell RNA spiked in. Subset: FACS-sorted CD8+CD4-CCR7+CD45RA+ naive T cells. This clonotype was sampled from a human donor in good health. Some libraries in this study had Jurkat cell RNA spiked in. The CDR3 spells CSAETSGTLSDTQYF. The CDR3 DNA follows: TGCAGTGCAGAGACTAGCGGGACGTTGTCGGATACGCAGTATTTT.